The present T cell receptor beta chain was sequenced within a study of neurological immune-mediated disorders. Study results and limitations: Across subjects, no CDR3 amino acid sequence appeared in expanded clones of more than one subject, a finding that suggested private repertoires in all groups. Multiple sclerosis was found to have the least TCR clonal expansion, below healthy controls, and HTLV-1-associated myelopathy the most.

The study built sorted libraries from 800,000 to 1,000,000 CD4+ or CD8+ T cells. Synthesis of cDNA was carried out by template-switch 5'RACE. The reaction used 10-nucleotide random UMIs. Each CDR3 protein is one row after TCRdb ran MiXCR on the 5' RACE reads. Counted here are approximately 19,000 distinct CDR3 sequences, 6.5% to 9% occurring once; the ten biggest clones make up approximately 16%. V lost 1 base and J lost 4, with 13 bases in between. The germline gives CDR1 SGHNT, CDR2 YENEEA. This CDR3 contains 15 residues. This clonotype was seen at least ten times. What it binds is not known. This chain uses TRBV11-3 with TRBJ1-1, with a possible D match to TRBD1 (5 bases). The source is a woman aged 30 to 39 with HTLV-1-associated myelopathy (HAM/TSP). The sequenced sample was CD8+ T cells from blood. The CDR3 DNA reads TGTGCCAGCAGCTTAGGGGTAGGGGCAGGCACTGAAGCTTTCTTT. Protein: CASSLGVGAGTEAFF. Variable domain in full (rest from reference TRBV11-3 and TRBJ1-1): EAGVVQSPRYKIIEKKQPVAFWCNPISGHNTLYWYLQNLGQGPELLIRYENEEAVDDSQLPKDRFSAERLKGVDSTLKIQPAELGDSAVYLCASSLGVGAGTEAFFGQGTRLTVV.